The entry below describes one T cell receptor (beta chain). The data were obtained in a study of T cells after yellow fever vaccination. TCRdb re-called the 5' RACE reads with MiXCR, one entry per CDR3 protein. The table shows roughly 250,000 distinct CDR3 sequences, with 10% to 15% occurring only once. Sample: CD4+ T cells sorted from PBMCs, taken 45 days after the yellow fever booster vaccination. This sequence was found in a man in his thirties or forties who received the YFV17D yellow fever vaccine.

As DNA, the CDR3 is TGCAGTGCTAGGGTCGACCAAGAAAGCACAGATACGCAGTATTTT. This gives the protein CSARVDQESTDTQYF. The chain joins TRBV20-1 to TRBJ2-3; D is ambiguous. V was shortened by 3 bases and J by 0 bases, with 13 bases between the two germline ends. Germline CDR1 DFQATT, CDR2 SNEGSKA (reference sequence). The CDR3 length is 15 residues.